A single sample is the source of the 24 T cell receptor beta chains below, sequenced in a study of cytomegalovirus exposure and HLA in healthy donors. Sequenced by immunoSEQ multiplex PCR; TCRdb stores in-frame clones only, minus some. The data hold about 160,000 clones, with 80% to 90% observed a single time. The source material was PBMCs. The receptor set was obtained from a woman under 30 in good health and CMV-seronegative.

The CDR3 DNA reads TGTGCCAGCAGCCCCAAGACAGGGACAGGGGACTACGAGCAGTACTTC. It codes for CASSPKTGTGDYEQYF. This sequence joins TRBV14 and TRBJ2-7; 10 bases agree with TRBD1. This CDR3 spans 16 amino acids. From germline, CDR1 is SGHDN and CDR2 FVKESK. The junction had 9 bases not matched to a gene; V was cut back by 4 bases and J by 3 bases.

V is TRBV2 and J is TRBJ1-2, with D tentatively TRBD1 (6 bases). V was shortened by 6 bases and J by 1 base, with 15 bases between the two germline ends. The CDR3 is 15 amino acids. CDR1 SNHLY and CDR2 FYNNEI come from the germline V gene. The CDR3 DNA sequence: TGTGCCAGCAGCCCCGACAGAGGGGGTAACTATGGCTACACCTTC. This translates into CASSPDRGGNYGYTF.

This clone appeared a few times. This rearrangement joins TRBV6-4 to TRBJ1-2; a possible D gene is TRBD1 (5 bases). The CDR3 sequence is 16 residues long. Trimming removed 4 bases at V and 4 bases at J, with 19 bases between. Germline CDR1 and CDR2: MRHNA and SNTAGT. The CDR3 protein is CASSVRESPDSYGYTF. Here the CDR3 DNA reads TGTGCCAGCAGTGTCCGTGAGAGCCCCGACAGCTATGGCTACACCTTC.

In this sample, this clone turned up once. The chain couples TRBV6-5 to TRBJ2-1; a possible D gene is TRBD2 (7 bases). There are 15 residues in the CDR3. V was cut by 5 bases and J by 4 bases, with 15 bases left in between. Germline values: CDR1 MNHEY, CDR2 SVGAGI. CDR3 DNA sequence: TGTGCCAGCAGTGGAAGGGGGGGGCTTTACAATGAGCAGTTCTTC. Its translation: CASSGRGGLYNEQFF.

The J gene is TRBJ2-7, the V gene TRBV14, with TRBD1 matching over 9 bases. The CDR3 spans 17 residues. CDR1 SGHDN and CDR2 FVKESK come from the germline V gene. Trimming cost V 4 bases and J 1 base; bases outside gene matches: 11. The CDR3 region is CASSRVGGTGMSYEQYF. CDR3 DNA sequence: TGTGCCAGCAGCCGAGTAGGGGGGACAGGGATGTCCTACGAGCAGTACTTC.

CDR3 DNA: TGCGCCAGCAGCCAAGAAACCGGGGACAGCCTCCTGGGGCAGTTCTTC. Its translation: CASSQETGDSLLGQFF. This chain uses TRBV4-3 with TRBJ2-1; 7 bases match TRBD1. Germline CDR1 is LGHNA and CDR2 is YSLEER. The V segment lost 0 bases and the J segment 12 bases; nucleotides outside the gene matches: 14. The CDR3 length is 16 residues.

This rearrangement joins TRBV7-2 to TRBJ1-4; no reliable D call. V was trimmed by 8 bases and J by 1 base, leaving 11 bases between them. Germline V gives CDR1 SGHTA, CDR2 FQGNSA. The CDR3 extends over 14 amino acids. The CDR3 nucleotides are TGTGCCAGCCGCCGGGTCCAAACTAATGAAAAACTGTTTTTT. It translates to CASRRVQTNEKLFF. Full variable domain (outside the CDR3, taken from reference TRBV7-2 and TRBJ1-4): GAGVSQSPSNKVTEKGKDVELRCDPISGHTALYWYRQSLGQGLEFLIYFQGNSAPDKSGLPSDRFSAERTGGSVSTLTIQRTQQEDSAVYLCASRRVQTNEKLFFGSGTQLSVL.

The V call is TRBV21-1, the J call TRBJ2-5; TRBD1 is the table's D call, not checked against the DNA. TRBV21-1 represents a pseudogene. The CDR3 has 15 residues. The DNA for the CDR3 is TGTGCCAGCAGCAAAGCCTACAGGGGACAAGAGACCCAGTACTTC. Encoded protein: CASSKAYRGQETQYF.

The chain's CDR3 is CASRPLHSTGNTEAFF. For the CDR3, the DNA is TGTGCCAGCAGACCCCTCCACTCGACGGGGAACACTGAAGCTTTCTTT. The chain recombines TRBV4-2 with TRBJ1-1; D remains ambiguous. Germline-derived CDR1 and CDR2 are LGHNA and YNFKEQ. Trimming took 6 bases from V and 1 from J, leaving 18 bases between them. The CDR3 is 16 residues long.

The chain joins TRBV21-1 to TRBJ1-1. TRBV21-1 is a known pseudogene. The CDR3 runs to 18 residues. The CDR3 sequence is CASSELQGPGLSYTEAFF. As DNA, the CDR3 is TGTGCCAGCAGCGAGCTTCAGGGACCGGGACTCAGTTATACTGAAGCTTTCTTT.

The rearrangement uses TRBV28 and TRBJ1-6, with 10 nucleotides matching TRBD1. Germline assignment: CDR1 MDHEN and CDR2 SYDVKM. This CDR3 has 16 amino acids. V shed 4 bases, J shed 11 bases, and the junction held 11 bases outside the gene matches. CDR3 residues: CASSSFGQGVSAPLHF. The CDR3 DNA is TGTGCCAGCAGTTCCTTCGGACAGGGGGTTTCGGCACCCCTCCACTTT.

This clone showed up just a few times. The CDR3 region is CASSTTDRVPGNTIYF. The CDR3 DNA reads TGTGCCAGCAGCACGACGGACAGGGTACCTGGAAACACCATATATTTT. J is TRBJ1-3 and V is TRBV9; the match to TRBD1 covers 8 bases. This CDR3 is built from 16 residues. The germline V gene has CDR1 SGDLS and CDR2 YYNGEE. V lost 4 bases, J lost 2 bases, and 8 bases stayed unmatched.

The V and J genes are TRBV4-2 and TRBJ2-7, with TRBD2 identical over 7 bases. Germline V gives CDR1 LGHNA, CDR2 YNFKEQ. The V and J ends lost 0 bases and 5 bases, in that order; junction bases with no gene match: 7. The CDR3 is made up of 15 amino acids. CDR3 sequence reads: CASSQDWVGGNEQYF. The CDR3 nucleotides read TGTGCCAGCAGCCAAGATTGGGTGGGGGGGAACGAGCAGTACTTC.

The chain employs TRBV9 and TRBJ2-7; 7 bases line up with TRBD1. Trimming took 3 bases from V and 6 from J; bases not matched to a gene: 9. The CDR3 is made up of 14 amino acids. CDR1 is SGDLS and CDR2 is YYNGEE in the germline V gene. CDR3 in amino acids: CASSAQTGWSEQYF. The CDR3, as DNA: TGTGCCAGCAGCGCCCAGACAGGGTGGAGCGAGCAGTACTTC.

This chain uses TRBV12-5 with TRBJ2-6; a possible D gene is TRBD1 (6 bases). Germline CDR1 LGHNT, CDR2 FRNRAP. This CDR3 has 15 residues. Trimming removed 6 bases from V and 4 bases from J, with 13 bases in between. CDR3 loop: CASGPPGAGANVLTF. CDR3 nucleotides: TGTGCTAGTGGCCCTCCAGGGGCCGGGGCCAACGTCCTGACTTTC. Filled out from reference TRBV12-5 and TRBJ2-6, the complete variable domain reads DARVTQTPRHKVTEMGQEVTMRCQPILGHNTVFWYRQTMMQGLELLAYFRNRAPLDDSGMPKDRFSAEMPDATLATLKIQPSEPRDSAVYFCASGPPGAGANVLTFGAGSRLTVL.

The J gene is TRBJ2-7, the V gene TRBV7-2, with 9 bases identical to TRBD1. Germline lookup yields CDR1 SGHTA and CDR2 FQGNSA. This CDR3 is 15 amino acids long. V dropped 5 bases and J dropped 0; count of bases not matched to a gene: 5. CDR3 sequence: CASSAWDRDSYEQYF. The DNA of the CDR3 is TGTGCCAGCAGCGCATGGGACAGGGACTCCTACGAGCAGTACTTC.

The CDR3 spells CAWSPSSGGRYEQYF. CDR3 bases: TGTGCCTGGAGTCCCTCTAGCGGGGGGCGTTACGAGCAGTACTTC. The chain links TRBV30 to TRBJ2-7; TRBD2 agrees at 11 bases. V lost 2 bases to trimming and J lost 4 bases; unmatched junction nucleotides: 7. Germline V gene sequence: CDR1 GTSNPN, CDR2 SVGIG (reference sequence). This CDR3 contains 15 residues.

V and J are TRBV19 and TRBJ1-1; D remains unclear. The CDR3 covers 13 residues. Deletions cut 7 bases from V and 8 bases from J, with 17 bases between. Germline CDR1 LNHDA, CDR2 SQIVND (reference sequence). This CDR3 reads CASTLDGWSEAFF. The CDR3 nucleotides are TGTGCCAGTACCCTCGATGGGTGGAGCGAAGCTTTCTTT.

This clone came up once. CDR3 coding DNA: TGTGCCAGCGCCTTACTCACTAGTGGGGAGACCCAGTACTTC. Amino acid sequence: CASALLTSGETQYF. The rearrangement links TRBV6-5 to TRBJ2-5; D possibly corresponds to TRBD2 (5 bases). Per germline, CDR1 MNHEY and CDR2 SVGAGI. Trimming cost V 8 bases and J 5 bases, with 18 bases left between them. The CDR3 is 14 amino acids.

V usage is TRBV10-3 and J usage is TRBJ1-4; TRBD1 might be the D (6 bases). CDR1 is ENHRY, CDR2 SYGVKD, per germline. This CDR3 has 16 residues. Trimming shortened V by 5 bases and J by 3 bases, and 16 bases separated the two germline ends. CDR3 DNA sequence: TGTGCCATCAGTAACAGGGCGGCCGGAGCTAATGAAAAACTGTTTTTT. Translating it yields CAISNRAAGANEKLFF.

The chain combines TRBV6-5 with TRBJ2-3, with no clear D. V gave up 7 bases and J gave up 6 bases, with 17 bases separating them. Per germline, CDR1 MNHEY and CDR2 SVGAGI. The CDR3 loop spans 14 amino acids. The CDR3 coding sequence is TGTGCCAGCACCGGAGACCCGAAGTCGGATACGCAGTATTTT. Protein product: CASTGDPKSDTQYF.

The chain is built from TRBV5-4 and TRBJ2-7, with 8 positions matching TRBD1. This CDR3 region has 14 residues. The germline gives CDR1 SGHNT, CDR2 YYREEE (reference sequence). Losses at the gene ends were 3 bases for V and 3 bases for J; bases not matched to a gene: 5. CDR3 residues: CASSWDRSDYEQYF. DNA of the CDR3: TGTGCCAGCAGCTGGGACAGGAGTGACTACGAGCAGTACTTC.

J is TRBJ1-1 and V is TRBV27, with D tentatively TRBD1 (5 bases). Germline CDR1 reads MNHEY; CDR2 reads SMNVEV (reference sequence). The CDR3 totals 13 residues. Trimming removed 7 bases from V and 5 bases from J, with 14 bases in between. The CDR3 loop reads CASTPLGGTEAFF. The CDR3 bases are TGTGCCAGCACCCCATTGGGGGGGACTGAAGCTTTCTTT.

This clone is termed medium-sized. V usage is TRBV6-1 and J usage is TRBJ1-1, with a possible D match to TRBD1 (6 bases). The CDR3 has 12 amino acids. Trimming removed 8 bases from V and 3 bases from J, with 10 bases in between. In germline, CDR1 is MNHNS, CDR2 SASEGT. CDR3 loop: CASFGQYTEAFF. CDR3 nucleotide sequence: TGTGCCAGCTTTGGACAGTACACTGAAGCTTTCTTT.